The 19 T cell receptor beta chains in this list originate from one sample, sequenced in a study of T cells after yellow fever vaccination. TCRdb re-analysed the 5' RACE reads in MiXCR, keeping a single row per CDR3 protein. The data contain some 250,000 distinct CDR3 sequences, roughly 7.2% of them singletons. Sequences were derived from CD4+ T cells sorted from PBMCs, sampled 15 days after the yellow fever booster vaccination. The receptors come from a man aged 25 to 45 who received the YFV17D yellow fever vaccine.

The chain links TRBV6-2 or TRBV6-3 to TRBJ2-5; 8 bases map to TRBD2. V lost 6 bases and J lost 5; bases outside the gene matches: 14. Germline CDR1 is MNHEY and CDR2 is SVGEGT. This CDR3 spans 16 amino acids. In DNA, the CDR3 is TGTGCCAGCAGCCTCGGACTAGCAGGGCCAAGGGAGACCCAGTACTTC. Residues: CASSLGLAGPRETQYF.

As for this clonotype: The germline gene is not matched at one end of the junction; a read error may be the cause. The CDR3 loop reads CCASPLAGGPTTDTQYF. CDR3 in DNA: TGCTGTGCTAGTCCTCTAGCGGGAGGGCCGACCACAGATACGCAGTATTTT. This rearrangement joins TRBV20-1 to TRBJ2-3, with TRBD2 identical over 12 bases. Germline CDR1 reads DFQATT; CDR2 reads SNEGSKA (reference sequence). The CDR3 has 17 amino acids.

This clonotype has just a few counts. The chain recombines TRBV20-1 with TRBJ1-1; D is undetermined. The germline V gene has CDR1 DFQATT and CDR2 SNEGSKA (reference sequence). V gave up 2 bases and J gave up 11 bases, with 12 bases separating them. The CDR3 runs 11 residues. This CDR3 is CSARFVMDAFF. In DNA, the CDR3 is TGCAGTGCTAGATTCGTTATGGATGCTTTCTTT.

This clonotype came up many times. The chain recombines TRBV29-1 with TRBJ2-7, with 7 bases matching TRBD2. The germline CDR1 and CDR2 sequences are SQVTM and ANQGSEA. V shed 3 bases and J 5 bases; nucleotides not matched to a gene: 13. This CDR3 is built from 15 residues. CDR3 nucleotides: TGCAGCGTTGACAGCGGGGTACGCTCCCAGAACGAGCAGTACTTC. Its protein is CSVDSGVRSQNEQYF.

This clonotype appeared many times. V and J are TRBV20-1 and TRBJ2-7; TRBD1 matches 7 bases. Germline assignment: CDR1 DFQATT and CDR2 SNEGSKA (reference sequence). This CDR3 is 15 amino acids long. V dropped 3 bases and J dropped 6; count of bases not matched to a gene: 14. The DNA of the CDR3 is TGCAGTGCTAGTTACCCGACAGGGTCCCGGTTCGAGCAGTACTTC. Translating gives CSASYPTGSRFEQYF.

This clonotype came up a few times. J is TRBJ2-5 and V is TRBV2; D perhaps matches TRBD2 (6 bases). V was clipped by 6 bases and J by 0 bases, with 17 bases between them. The CDR3 contains 16 residues. CDR1 and CDR2 (germline): SNHLY, FYNNEI. CDR3 nucleotides: TGTGCCAGCAGGGTTGGGGCGGGAAAGTACCAAGAGACCCAGTACTTC. Its translation: CASRVGAGKYQETQYF.

This clonotype was observed many times. The chain employs TRBV6-5 and TRBJ2-7; tentative D call: TRBD2 (5 bases). Germline loops: CDR1 MNHEY, CDR2 SVGAGI. V lost 8 bases and J lost 4, with 9 bases in between. The CDR3 is 11 amino acids. The CDR3 DNA is TGTGCCAGCTGGGGAGCTTACGAGCAGTACTTC. Translating gives CASWGAYEQYF.

The chain employs TRBV6-5 and TRBJ2-7; 7 bases line up with TRBD1. Germline V gene sequence: CDR1 MNHEY, CDR2 SVGAGI. V shed 4 bases and J 8 bases; nucleotides not matched to a gene: 11. The CDR3 spans 14 residues. The CDR3 loop reads CASSSDRVWGQQYF. Written as DNA, the CDR3 is TGTGCCAGCAGTTCCGACAGGGTTTGGGGACAGCAGTACTTC.

This clonotype has a handful of counts. This CDR3 reads CASTLNSNQPQHF. CDR3 DNA sequence: TGTGCCAGCACCCTTAACTCCAATCAGCCCCAGCATTTT. The V call is TRBV7-2, the J call TRBJ1-5; D is undetermined. Germline CDR1 is SGHTA and CDR2 is FQGNSA. The germline V and J ends were trimmed by 7 bases and 3 bases, with 10 bases remaining between them. The CDR3 consists of 13 residues.

The rearrangement links TRBV7-9 to TRBJ1-2; tentatively, D is TRBD1 (5 bases). CDR3 length: 13 residues. The germline V and J ends were trimmed by 5 bases and 7 bases, with 14 bases remaining between them. Germline lookup yields CDR1 SEHNR and CDR2 FQNEAQ (reference sequence). The DNA for the CDR3 is TGTGCCAGCAGCGGCGGCAGGGATACTGGCTACACCTTC. The encoded protein is CASSGGRDTGYTF. Full variable domain (outside the CDR3, taken from reference TRBV7-9 and TRBJ1-2): DTGVSQNPRHKITKRGQNVTFRCDPISEHNRLYWYRQTLGQGPEFLTYFQNEAQLEKSRLLSDRFSAERPKGSFSTLEIQRTEQGDSAMYLCASSGGRDTGYTFGSGTRLTVV.

This clonotype was observed a few times. The chain links TRBV3-1 to TRBJ2-7; D gene ambiguous. CDR1 and CDR2 (germline): LGHDT, YNNKEL (reference sequence). V dropped 1 base and J dropped 7 bases, with 8 bases sitting between them. This CDR3 has 12 residues. CDR3 residues: CASSQVPHEQYF. In DNA form, the CDR3 reads TGTGCCAGCAGCCAAGTTCCCCATGAGCAGTACTTC.

This clonotype was seen a few times. CDR3: CASRRDSGGTEAFF. The CDR3 nucleotides read TGTGCCAGCAGACGGGACTCGGGGGGCACTGAAGCTTTCTTT. V is TRBV6-1 and J is TRBJ1-1, with D possibly being TRBD1 (5 bases). V dropped 6 bases and J dropped 4 bases, with 15 bases sitting between them. Germline V gene sequence: CDR1 MNHNS, CDR2 SASEGT. The CDR3 spans 14 residues.

Ten or more counts support this clonotype. This chain uses TRBV5-1 with TRBJ2-3; D tentatively reads TRBD1 or TRBD2 (5 bases each). With 0 bases removed from V and 2 bases from J, the gap between germline ends came to 10 bases. This CDR3 has 15 residues. Looked up from germline, CDR1 is SGHRS and CDR2 is YFSETQ. CDR3 sequence (DNA): TGCGCCAGCAGCTTGGCGGTGGGGGACACAGATACGCAGTATTTT. Translating gives CASSLAVGDTDTQYF.

This chain connects TRBV19 to TRBJ1-1, with D maybe TRBD1 (5 bases). V lost 3 bases and J lost 1, with 12 bases in between. Germline V gene data show CDR1 as LNHDA and CDR2 as SQIVND (reference sequence). The CDR3 totals 15 residues. The CDR3 DNA follows: TGTGCCAGTAGTATCTTTGGGACGGCGAACACTGAAGCTTTCTTT. Translated: CASSIFGTANTEAFF.

This clonotype was detected a few times. This chain links TRBV24-1 with TRBJ2-3; D may correspond to TRBD1 or TRBD2 (5 bases each). The V gene's germline CDR1 is KGHDR and CDR2 SFDVKD. The V and J ends lost 3 bases and 4 bases respectively, with 10 bases between them. The CDR3 consists of 14 residues. CDR3 DNA sequence: TGTGCCACCAGTGATACGAGGGGATCAGATACGCAGTATTTT. Amino acids: CATSDTRGSDTQYF.

This clonotype was seen a few times. This rearrangement joins TRBV28 to TRBJ2-3; tentatively, D is TRBD1 (5 bases). The CDR3 contains 15 residues. From germline, CDR1 is MDHEN and CDR2 SYDVKM. The V end lost 4 bases, the J end lost 3 bases, and 14 bases lay between the germline ends. The CDR3, as DNA: TGTGCCAGCAGTTCTAGTATTAGGGGTACAGATACGCAGTATTTT. Protein product: CASSSSIRGTDTQYF.

V gene TRBV9 combines with J gene TRBJ2-1; TRBD2 matches at 8 bases. Germline values: CDR1 SGDLS, CDR2 YYNGEE. This CDR3 is built from 15 residues. J lost 4 bases, V lost 4 bases, and 7 bases had no gene match. This CDR3 is CASSSSGWDYNEQFF. The CDR3 DNA reads TGTGCCAGCAGCTCTAGCGGGTGGGATTACAATGAGCAGTTCTTC.

This clonotype was observed a handful of times. The chain couples TRBV5-1 to TRBJ2-7; the match to TRBD2 covers 9 bases. The CDR3 length is 15 residues. Germline lookup yields CDR1 SGHRS and CDR2 YFSETQ. Germline trimming cut 2 bases from V and 4 bases from J; bases unmatched to any gene: 7. The CDR3 DNA follows: TGCGCCAGCAGCTTCTGGACTAGCGAGCGGTACGAGCAGTACTTC. Translation: CASSFWTSERYEQYF.

This sequence joins TRBV7-2 and TRBJ2-7, with 14 bases identical to TRBD2. This CDR3 has 14 residues. J lost 7 bases, V lost 1 base, and 0 bases had no gene match. CDR1 and CDR2 from the germline V gene are SGHTA and FQGNSA. This CDR3 reads CASSLGTSGGEQYF. CDR3 bases: TGTGCCAGCAGCTTAGGGACTAGCGGGGGGGAGCAGTACTTC.